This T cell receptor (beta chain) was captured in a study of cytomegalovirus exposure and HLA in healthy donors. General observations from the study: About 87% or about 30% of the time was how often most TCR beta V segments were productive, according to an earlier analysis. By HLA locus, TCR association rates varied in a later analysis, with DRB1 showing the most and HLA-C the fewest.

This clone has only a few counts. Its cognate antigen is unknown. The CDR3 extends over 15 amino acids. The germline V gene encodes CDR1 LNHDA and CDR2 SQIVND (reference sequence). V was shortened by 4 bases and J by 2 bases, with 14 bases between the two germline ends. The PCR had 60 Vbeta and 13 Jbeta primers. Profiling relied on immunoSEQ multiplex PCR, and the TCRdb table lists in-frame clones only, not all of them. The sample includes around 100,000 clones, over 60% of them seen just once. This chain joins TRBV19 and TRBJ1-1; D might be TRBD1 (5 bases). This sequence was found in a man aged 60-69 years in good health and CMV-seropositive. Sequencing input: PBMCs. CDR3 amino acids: CASSNYRPSNTEAFF. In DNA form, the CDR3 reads TGTGCCAGTAGTAATTACAGGCCCTCTAACACTGAAGCTTTCTTT.